These T cell receptor beta chains were read from a single sample in a study of blood T cell repertoires in COVID-19. The table came from immunoSEQ multiplex PCR; TCRdb's copy has only in-frame clones and leaves some out. This repertoire shows around 100,000 clones, over 70% found once; its top ten account for 10% to 15%. Sequenced sample: peripheral blood. Receptors were obtained from a human donor in a cohort sampled during active or convalescent COVID-19. CDR3s include the opening cysteine and the closing phenylalanine or tryptophan. A D gene is named only where the DNA matches it firmly. Size tells how often a clone was seen (once, few, many) or the class of an expanded clone, and some rows leave it out.

j_gene: TRBJ1-4
d_gene: .
abundance: .
v_gene: TRBV7-7
CDR3aa: CASSRGEGEKLFF
CDR3nt: TGTGCTAGCAGCAGGGGCGAAGGAGAAAAACTGTTTTTT

j_gene: TRBJ1-5
d_gene: .
abundance: few
v_gene: TRBV19
CDR3aa: CASGQPDNQPQHF
CDR3nt: TGTGCCAGCGGACAGCCCGACAATCAGCCCCAGCATTTT

j_gene: TRBJ1-5
d_gene: TRBD1
abundance: .
v_gene: TRBV7-2
CDR3aa: CASSLGGQTNQPQHF
CDR3nt: TGTGCCAGCAGCTTAGGGGGACAGACCAATCAGCCCCAGCATTTT

j_gene: TRBJ2-1
d_gene: TRBD2
abundance: .
v_gene: TRBV7-2
CDR3aa: CASKRAGLLNYNEQFF
CDR3nt: TGTGCCAGCAAAAGGGCGGGACTACTAAATTACAATGAGCAGTTCTTC

j_gene: TRBJ1-2
d_gene: TRBD1
abundance: .
v_gene: TRBV5-5
CDR3aa: CASSFGQGNYGYTF
CDR3nt: TGTGCCAGCAGCTTCGGACAGGGGAACTATGGCTACACCTTC

j_gene: TRBJ2-4
d_gene: .
abundance: .
v_gene: TRBV12-3/TRBV12-4
CDR3aa: CASSLGQGIVQYF
CDR3nt: TGTGCCAGCAGTTTGGGCCAGGGGATAGTTCAGTACTTC

j_gene: TRBJ2-7
d_gene: .
abundance: .
v_gene: TRBV5-5
CDR3aa: CASSLLRDNLYEQYF
CDR3nt: TGTGCCAGCAGCTTACTACGGGACAATCTCTACGAGCAGTACTTC

j_gene: TRBJ2-5
d_gene: TRBD2
abundance: .
v_gene: TRBV7-2
CDR3aa: CASSLFERGEETQYF
CDR3nt: TGTGCCAGCAGCTTATTTGAGCGGGGGGAGGAGACCCAGTACTTC

j_gene: TRBJ1-1
d_gene: TRBD1
abundance: .
v_gene: TRBV11-3
CDR3aa: CASSLEGGTANTEAFF
CDR3nt: TGTGCCAGCAGCCTAGAAGGAGGGACAGCTAACACTGAAGCTTTCTTT

j_gene: TRBJ2-4
d_gene: TRBD2
abundance: .
v_gene: TRBV5-1
CDR3aa: CASSFAGLEKNIQYF
CDR3nt: TGCGCCAGCAGCTTCGCGGGACTAGAGAAAAACATTCAGTACTTC

j_gene: TRBJ1-4
d_gene: TRBD1
abundance: .
v_gene: TRBV5-1
CDR3aa: CASSQRQGGNEKLFF
CDR3nt: TGCGCCAGCAGCCAGAGACAGGGGGGTAATGAAAAACTGTTTTTT

j_gene: TRBJ2-2
d_gene: .
abundance: few
v_gene: TRBV27
CDR3aa: CASSPPKNTGELFF
CDR3nt: TGTGCCAGCAGTCCCCCCAAGAACACCGGGGAGCTGTTTTTT

j_gene: TRBJ2-5
d_gene: .
abundance: few
v_gene: TRBV27
CDR3aa: CASSLRTGLETQYF
CDR3nt: TGTGCCAGCAGTTTGAGGACGGGGTTGGAGACCCAGTACTTC

j_gene: TRBJ1-3
d_gene: .
abundance: .
v_gene: TRBV12-5
CDR3aa: CASGLGTRFSGNTIYF
CDR3nt: TGTGCTAGTGGTTTGGGGACACGATTCTCTGGAAACACCATATATTTT

j_gene: TRBJ2-3
d_gene: TRBD1
abundance: .
v_gene: TRBV27
CDR3aa: CASSSDQGVLGTDTQYF
CDR3nt: TGTGCCAGCAGTTCGGACCAGGGGGTCTTGGGCACAGATACGCAGTATTTT

j_gene: TRBJ1-1
d_gene: TRBD1
abundance: .
v_gene: TRBV5-1
CDR3aa: CASSPYRTGRNTEAFF
CDR3nt: TGCGCCAGCAGCCCCTACCGGACAGGGAGGAACACTGAAGCTTTCTTT

j_gene: TRBJ1-1
d_gene: .
abundance: .
v_gene: TRBV4-1
CDR3aa: CASSQLGLNTEAFF
CDR3nt: TGCGCCAGCAGCCAACTGGGGCTGAACACTGAAGCTTTCTTT

j_gene: TRBJ2-7
d_gene: .
abundance: .
v_gene: TRBV7-8
CDR3aa: CASSLVAFSYEQYF
CDR3nt: TGTGCCAGCAGCTTAGTAGCGTTCTCCTACGAGCAGTACTTC

j_gene: TRBJ1-4
d_gene: TRBD1
abundance: once
v_gene: TRBV7-9
CDR3aa: CASSADPGQGNEKLFF
CDR3nt: TGTGCCAGCAGCGCGGATCCGGGACAGGGTAATGAAAAACTGTTTTTT

j_gene: TRBJ2-7
d_gene: .
abundance: .
v_gene: TRBV28
CDR3aa: CASSFGGQSYEQYF
CDR3nt: TGTGCCAGCAGTTTCGGAGGACAGTCCTACGAGCAGTACTTC

j_gene: TRBJ2-1
d_gene: TRBD1
abundance: .
v_gene: TRBV19
CDR3aa: CASSVGRGPGEQFF
CDR3nt: TGTGCCAGTAGTGTGGGCAGGGGGCCAGGCGAGCAGTTCTTC

j_gene: TRBJ1-1
d_gene: .
abundance: .
v_gene: TRBV28
CDR3aa: CASSYREIVNTEAFF
CDR3nt: TGTGCCAGCAGCTACCGGGAGATAGTGAACACTGAAGCTTTCTTT

j_gene: TRBJ2-5
d_gene: .
abundance: once
v_gene: TRBV3-1/TRBV3-2
CDR3aa: CASSPGGVGTQYF
CDR3nt: TGTGCCAGCAGTCCGGGTGGAGTGGGGACCCAGTACTTC

j_gene: TRBJ2-5
d_gene: .
abundance: .
v_gene: TRBV2
CDR3aa: CASSESQGPGTQYF
CDR3nt: TGTGCCAGCAGTGAAAGTCAGGGTCCAGGGACCCAGTACTTC

j_gene: TRBJ1-6
d_gene: TRBD1
abundance: .
v_gene: TRBV5-1
CDR3aa: CASSSDRGNSPLHF
CDR3nt: TGCGCCAGCAGCTCGGACAGGGGGAATTCACCCCTCCACTTT

j_gene: TRBJ2-2
d_gene: .
abundance: .
v_gene: TRBV5-4
CDR3aa: CASSLILTGELFF
CDR3nt: TGTGCCAGCAGCTTGATCCTAACCGGGGAGCTGTTTTTT

j_gene: TRBJ2-1
d_gene: TRBD2
abundance: .
v_gene: TRBV6-2/TRBV6-3
CDR3aa: CASSWAGGPNEQFF
CDR3nt: TGTGCCAGCAGTTGGGCGGGGGGGCCAAATGAGCAGTTCTTC

j_gene: TRBJ2-3
d_gene: .
abundance: .
v_gene: TRBV5-1
CDR3aa: CASSLEVLGSFSTDTQYF
CDR3nt: TGCGCCAGCAGCTTGGAGGTTTTGGGCAGCTTTAGCACAGATACGCAGTATTTT

j_gene: TRBJ1-2
d_gene: .
abundance: .
v_gene: TRBV5-1
CDR3aa: CASTESRGADYGYTF
CDR3nt: TGCGCCAGCACCGAATCCCGGGGGGCGGACTATGGCTACACCTTC

j_gene: TRBJ1-5
d_gene: .
abundance: .
v_gene: TRBV9
CDR3aa: CASSVDFYQPQHF
CDR3nt: TGTGCCAGCAGCGTAGACTTTTATCAGCCCCAGCATTTT

j_gene: TRBJ1-1
d_gene: .
abundance: .
v_gene: TRBV2
CDR3aa: CASSEVTFF
CDR3nt: TGTGCCAGCAGTGAAGTTACTTTCTTT

j_gene: TRBJ2-1
d_gene: .
abundance: .
v_gene: TRBV7-3
CDR3aa: CASSHPPEDNEQFF
CDR3nt: TGTGCCAGCAGCCACCCTCCCGAGGACAATGAGCAGTTCTTC

j_gene: TRBJ1-2
d_gene: TRBD1
abundance: .
v_gene: TRBV12-5
CDR3aa: CASGSPRTGVYYGYTF
CDR3nt: TGTGCTAGTGGTTCCCCCCGGACAGGGGTTTACTATGGCTACACCTTC

j_gene: TRBJ1-2
d_gene: .
abundance: .
v_gene: TRBV19
CDR3aa: CASGTRQAYGYTF
CDR3nt: TGTGCCAGTGGTACCCGACAGGCCTATGGCTACACCTTC

j_gene: TRBJ2-1
d_gene: .
abundance: .
v_gene: TRBV3-1/TRBV3-2
CDR3aa: CASSQGRAEYNEQFF
CDR3nt: TGTGCCAGCAGCCAAGGGCGGGCAGAATACAATGAGCAGTTCTTC

j_gene: TRBJ2-5
d_gene: TRBD2
abundance: .
v_gene: TRBV7-2
CDR3aa: CASSLASSGGRETQYF
CDR3nt: TGTGCCAGCAGCTTAGCGTCTAGCGGGGGGCGAGAGACCCAGTACTTC

j_gene: TRBJ1-1
d_gene: .
abundance: .
v_gene: TRBV19
CDR3aa: CASSFAGPPETEAFF
CDR3nt: TGTGCCAGTAGTTTCGCGGGTCCCCCTGAGACTGAAGCTTTCTTT

j_gene: TRBJ2-3
d_gene: .
abundance: .
v_gene: TRBV28
CDR3aa: CASRFQILGTDTQYF
CDR3nt: TGTGCCAGCAGGTTCCAGATTCTCGGCACAGATACGCAGTATTTT

j_gene: TRBJ1-2
d_gene: .
abundance: .
v_gene: TRBV9
CDR3aa: CASSGPGANYGYTF
CDR3nt: TGTGCCAGCAGCGGCCCAGGGGCTAACTATGGCTACACCTTC

j_gene: TRBJ2-3
d_gene: TRBD2
abundance: .
v_gene: TRBV10-2
CDR3aa: CASSADTPSGVIMSDTQYF
CDR3nt: TGCGCCAGCAGTGCAGACACACCTAGCGGGGTGATTATGTCAGATACGCAGTATTTT

j_gene: TRBJ1-4
d_gene: TRBD1
abundance: .
v_gene: TRBV9
CDR3aa: CASSGTGNEKLFF
CDR3nt: TGTGCCAGCAGCGGGACAGGGAATGAAAAACTGTTTTTT

j_gene: TRBJ1-2
d_gene: .
abundance: .
v_gene: TRBV10-3
CDR3aa: CAISDDSRGYGYTF
CDR3nt: TGTGCCATCAGTGATGACAGCCGAGGCTATGGCTACACCTTC

j_gene: TRBJ1-1
d_gene: TRBD1
abundance: .
v_gene: TRBV7-9
CDR3aa: CASSHFRQGRNTEAFF
CDR3nt: TGTGCCAGCAGCCACTTCAGACAGGGGCGTAACACTGAAGCTTTCTTT

j_gene: TRBJ1-2
d_gene: .
abundance: .
v_gene: TRBV2
CDR3aa: CASSADLLLDGYTF
CDR3nt: TGTGCCAGCAGTGCAGATCTCCTGTTGGATGGCTACACCTTC

j_gene: TRBJ2-1
d_gene: .
abundance: once
v_gene: TRBV2
CDR3aa: CASSESLPGFNNEQFF
CDR3nt: TGTGCCAGCAGTGAATCACTACCTGGGTTCAACAATGAGCAGTTCTTC